The rows below give T cell receptor beta chains drawn from one sample of a study of cytomegalovirus exposure and HLA in healthy donors. Data came from immunoSEQ multiplex PCR; TCRdb stores just in-frame clones and leaves some out. Of 100,000 to 150,000 clones in the sample, roughly nine tenths are singletons; the top ten hold roughly 2%. The sequenced material came from PBMCs. The receptor set was obtained from a woman under 30 in good health and CMV-seronegative. CDR3s include the opening cysteine and the closing phenylalanine or tryptophan. Fields, in order: D gene, clone size, J gene, V gene, CDR3 DNA, CDR3 protein. The D gene is left open where the match is weak. Not every row has a clone size; where given, it reads once, few, many or a size class.

d_call: TRBD2
clone_size: .
j_call: TRBJ2-7
v_call: TRBV10-2
cdr3_nt: TGCGCCAGCAGGGAGCGGGAGTCCCATCTCCAGCGTTACGAGCAGTACTTC
cdr3_aa: CASRERESHLQRYEQYF

d_call: TRBD2
clone_size: .
j_call: TRBJ2-7
v_call: TRBV6-6
cdr3_nt: TGTGCCAGCAGCGAAAGCGGGAGAGAGCAGTACTTC
cdr3_aa: CASSESGREQYF

d_call: TRBD2
clone_size: .
j_call: TRBJ2-1
v_call: TRBV10-2
cdr3_nt: TGCGCCAGCAGCGAACAGGGACTAGCGGGCACCCTTTCCTACAATGAGCAGTTCTTC
cdr3_aa: CASSEQGLAGTLSYNEQFF

d_call: .
clone_size: .
j_call: TRBJ1-3
v_call: TRBV5-1
cdr3_nt: TGCGCCAGCAGCTTGGGGGCAGGCTCTGGAAACACCATATATTTT
cdr3_aa: CASSLGAGSGNTIYF

d_call: .
clone_size: .
j_call: TRBJ2-1
v_call: TRBV2
cdr3_nt: TGTGCCAGCAGTGCGGAACAGACTAACCACAATGAGCAGTTCTTC
cdr3_aa: CASSAEQTNHNEQFF

d_call: .
clone_size: .
j_call: TRBJ2-3
v_call: TRBV29-1
cdr3_nt: TGCAGCGTCGCCTGGGTGGGAGCTGGTACAGATACGCAGTATTTT
cdr3_aa: CSVAWVGAGTDTQYF

d_call: TRBD2
clone_size: .
j_call: TRBJ2-1
v_call: TRBV5-8
cdr3_nt: TGTGCCAGCAGCCTTGGACTAGCGGGAGCATACAATGAGCAGTTCTTC
cdr3_aa: CASSLGLAGAYNEQFF

d_call: TRBD1
clone_size: .
j_call: TRBJ1-1
v_call: TRBV29-1
cdr3_nt: TGCAGCGTTGGACAGGGGGTAAACACTGAAGCTTTCTTT
cdr3_aa: CSVGQGVNTEAFF

d_call: .
clone_size: .
j_call: TRBJ2-7
v_call: TRBV5-6
cdr3_nt: TGTGCCAGCAGCGCACCGACTAGAGGCTACGAGCAGTACTTC
cdr3_aa: CASSAPTRGYEQYF

d_call: .
clone_size: .
j_call: TRBJ1-1
v_call: TRBV19
cdr3_nt: TGTGCCAGTAAAGTAGGGGGCACTGAAGCTTTCTTT
cdr3_aa: CASKVGGTEAFF

d_call: .
clone_size: few
j_call: TRBJ2-1
v_call: TRBV9
cdr3_nt: TGTGCCAGCAGTCCGGGAAGCTCCTACAATGAGCAGTTCTTC
cdr3_aa: CASSPGSSYNEQFF

d_call: TRBD2
clone_size: .
j_call: TRBJ2-3
v_call: TRBV4-1
cdr3_nt: TGCGCCAGCAGCCAAATGACTAGCGCTAGCACAGATACGCAGTATTTT
cdr3_aa: CASSQMTSASTDTQYF

d_call: TRBD1
clone_size: once
j_call: TRBJ1-2
v_call: TRBV2
cdr3_nt: TGTGCCAGCAAGGGGGCCCCTCTATCTGGCTACACCTTC
cdr3_aa: CASKGAPLSGYTF

d_call: .
clone_size: .
j_call: TRBJ2-7
v_call: TRBV18
cdr3_nt: TGTGCCAGCTCCCTCGCCGGACAGACCTACGAGCAGTACTTC
cdr3_aa: CASSLAGQTYEQYF

d_call: .
clone_size: .
j_call: TRBJ1-5
v_call: TRBV10-3
cdr3_nt: TGTGCCATCAGTGAGTCGGACAGAAGCAATCAGCCCCAGCATTTT
cdr3_aa: CAISESDRSNQPQHF

d_call: TRBD2
clone_size: .
j_call: TRBJ2-7
v_call: TRBV19
cdr3_nt: TGTGCCAGTAGTATTTCCGGGACTAGCGGGAGGTACGAGCAGTACTTC
cdr3_aa: CASSISGTSGRYEQYF

d_call: TRBD2
clone_size: .
j_call: TRBJ2-2
v_call: TRBV2
cdr3_nt: TGTGCCAGCAGGCGACTAGCGGGAGAAGGCACCGGGGAGCTGTTTTTT
cdr3_aa: CASRRLAGEGTGELFF

d_call: .
clone_size: .
j_call: TRBJ1-1
v_call: TRBV7-2
cdr3_nt: TGTGCCAGCAGCTTCGAGGGGGTAGGAGGCACTGAAGCTTTCTTT
cdr3_aa: CASSFEGVGGTEAFF

d_call: TRBD2
clone_size: .
j_call: TRBJ2-1
v_call: TRBV19
cdr3_nt: TGTGCCAGTAGTATTGGACTAGGAGGGGATGAGCAGTTCTTC
cdr3_aa: CASSIGLGGDEQFF

d_call: TRBD2
clone_size: .
j_call: TRBJ2-5
v_call: TRBV6-4
cdr3_nt: TGTGCCAGCAGTGTATCCGCTAGCGGGAGTCGGGAGACCCAGTACTTC
cdr3_aa: CASSVSASGSRETQYF

d_call: .
clone_size: .
j_call: TRBJ1-2
v_call: TRBV29-1
cdr3_nt: TGCAGCGTTGAAGATGGAGGCATCGGGGGGGAAGGGTTCTATGGCTACACCTTC
cdr3_aa: CSVEDGGIGGEGFYGYTF

d_call: TRBD2
clone_size: .
j_call: TRBJ2-2
v_call: TRBV27
cdr3_nt: TGTGCCAGCAGTTTATCGCGCCTAGCGGGAGTCACCGGGGAGCTGTTTTTT
cdr3_aa: CASSLSRLAGVTGELFF

d_call: TRBD2
clone_size: .
j_call: TRBJ2-7
v_call: TRBV13
cdr3_nt: TGTGCCAGCAGCTCGGGGACTAGCGGGACGGACGAGCAGTACTTC
cdr3_aa: CASSSGTSGTDEQYF

d_call: TRBD1
clone_size: once
j_call: TRBJ1-1
v_call: TRBV25-1
cdr3_nt: TGTGCCAGCAGTGAATATGGACAGGGGATCACTGAAGCTTTCTTT
cdr3_aa: CASSEYGQGITEAFF

d_call: .
clone_size: .
j_call: TRBJ2-5
v_call: TRBV14
cdr3_nt: TGTGCCAGCAGCCAAGATCCCAGAGAATCAGGGACCCAGTACTTC
cdr3_aa: CASSQDPRESGTQYF

d_call: TRBD2
clone_size: .
j_call: TRBJ2-3
v_call: TRBV15
cdr3_nt: TGTGCCACCAGCAAAGGACTAGCCCCAGATACGCAGTATTTT
cdr3_aa: CATSKGLAPDTQYF

d_call: .
clone_size: .
j_call: TRBJ1-2
v_call: TRBV11-3
cdr3_nt: TGTGCCAGCAGCTTAGCAGGAGGGGTCGGCTATGGCTACACCTTC
cdr3_aa: CASSLAGGVGYGYTF

d_call: TRBD1
clone_size: .
j_call: TRBJ1-1
v_call: TRBV6-5
cdr3_nt: TGTGCCAGCAGTTACTCGAACAGGGGGCACACTGAAGCTTTCTTT
cdr3_aa: CASSYSNRGHTEAFF

d_call: TRBD1
clone_size: .
j_call: TRBJ1-2
v_call: TRBV30
cdr3_nt: TGTGCCTGGAGTGTAGGGCAGGGGGCCGATGGCTACACCTTC
cdr3_aa: CAWSVGQGADGYTF

d_call: TRBD2
clone_size: .
j_call: TRBJ2-7
v_call: TRBV10-1
cdr3_nt: TGCGCCAGCCTCTGCGGGGGGCGCTATTTCCCCTACGAGCAGTACTTC
cdr3_aa: CASLCGGRYFPYEQYF

d_call: .
clone_size: .
j_call: TRBJ2-7
v_call: TRBV6-1
cdr3_nt: TGTGCCAGCAGTGAAGGAGAGGTAGGCCTCTACGAGCAGTACTTC
cdr3_aa: CASSEGEVGLYEQYF

d_call: .
clone_size: few
j_call: TRBJ1-1
v_call: TRBV4-1
cdr3_nt: TGCGCCAGCAGCCTCGGACAGACTGAAGCTTTCTTT
cdr3_aa: CASSLGQTEAFF

d_call: .
clone_size: .
j_call: TRBJ2-7
v_call: TRBV7-6
cdr3_nt: TGTGCCAGCAGCTTAGCTCCAGGCGACTACGAGCAGTACTTC
cdr3_aa: CASSLAPGDYEQYF

d_call: .
clone_size: .
j_call: TRBJ1-2
v_call: TRBV5-4
cdr3_nt: TGTGCCAGCAGCGCCAGACAGGAAATAATGAACTATGGCTACACCTTC
cdr3_aa: CASSARQEIMNYGYTF

d_call: .
clone_size: .
j_call: TRBJ1-5
v_call: TRBV2
cdr3_nt: TGTGCCAGCAGTGACAGGGACAACAATCAGCCCCAGCATTTT
cdr3_aa: CASSDRDNNQPQHF